Following are 14 T cell receptor beta chains from one sample sequenced in a study of blood T cell repertoires in COVID-19. TCRdb's copy holds only in-frame clones and misses some; the assay was immunoSEQ multiplex PCR. The sample lists 150,000 to 250,000 clones; 90% to 95% were seen once. Sequencing used peripheral blood. These receptors were taken from a man aged 30 to 45 with COVID-19, enrolled during active disease.

The chain uses TRBV6-5 and TRBJ2-7; 7 positions agree with TRBD2. V was clipped by 0 bases and J by 4 bases; unmatched bases: 6. CDR3 size: 15 residues. CDR1 and CDR2 (germline): MNHEY, SVGAGI. CDR3 bases: TGTGCCAGCAGTTACTCGGGAGGGGTGGTGTACGAGCAGTACTTC. The encoded protein is CASSYSGGVVYEQYF.

The chain is built from TRBV4-1 and TRBJ2-1; 7 bases align to TRBD1. The ends lost 3 bases at V and 5 bases at J; junction bases unmatched: 7. The CDR3 consists of 15 residues. The germline V gene has CDR1 MGHRA and CDR2 YSYEKL. CDR3: CASSQATGRHNEQFF. CDR3 DNA sequence: TGCGCCAGCAGCCAGGCGACAGGGCGGCACAATGAGCAGTTCTTC.

The V call is TRBV29-1, the J call TRBJ2-7, with D tentatively TRBD1 (6 bases). The CDR3 extends over 13 amino acids. V lost 5 bases and J lost 7, with 18 bases in between. The germline V gene encodes CDR1 SQVTM and CDR2 ANQGSEA. CDR3 in DNA: TGCAGCGTTACCCCACAGGGTTCGGGGGAGCAGTACTTC. Translating gives CSVTPQGSGEQYF.

This rearrangement joins TRBV18 to TRBJ1-4, with TRBD1 matching 7 bases. V shed 4 bases, J shed 4 bases, and the junction held 6 bases outside the gene matches. The germline V gene has CDR1 KGHSH and CDR2 LQKENI. The CDR3 covers 15 residues. This CDR3 reads CASSRQGRGNEKLFF. The CDR3 bases are TGTGCCAGCTCACGACAGGGCAGGGGTAATGAAAAACTGTTTTTT.

The V gene is TRBV3-1 (or the pseudogene TRBV3-2), the J gene TRBJ2-5; D is unclear. There are 15 residues in the CDR3. Germline assignment: CDR1 LGHDT and CDR2 YNNKEL (reference sequence). V was pared by 2 bases and J by 5 bases, with 15 bases between. The CDR3 nucleotides read TGTGCCAGCAGCCAAAGTCCGAAGAATGGCGAGACCCAGTACTTC. It specifies CASSQSPKNGETQYF.

V is TRBV6-4 and J is TRBJ1-6; 7 positions agree with TRBD1. This CDR3 comprises 15 residues. Germline loops: CDR1 MRHNA, CDR2 SNTAGT. V dropped 6 bases and J dropped 7; count of bases not matched to a gene: 9. The CDR3 here is CASRISTGDNSPLHF. The DNA of the CDR3 is TGTGCCAGCAGAATCTCTACAGGGGACAATTCACCCCTCCACTTT.

This chain connects TRBV30 to TRBJ1-1, with a weak D call TRBD1 (6 bases). Germline CDR1 and CDR2: GTSNPN and SVGIG (reference sequence). The CDR3 loop spans 13 amino acids. V lost 5 bases to trimming and J lost 6 bases, with 16 bases between them. CDR3 sequence reads: CAWARAGVSEAFF. The CDR3 bases are TGTGCCTGGGCGAGGGCAGGGGTGTCTGAAGCTTTCTTT.

The chain uses TRBV29-1 and TRBJ2-2; no clear D gene. CDR3 length: 14 amino acids. From germline, CDR1 is SQVTM and CDR2 ANQGSEA. V was clipped by 4 bases and J by 0 bases, with 9 bases between them. The CDR3 sequence: CSVVGQTNTGELFF. The CDR3 DNA sequence: TGCAGCGTTGTTGGGCAAACGAACACCGGGGAGCTGTTTTTT.

This chain links TRBV7-2 with TRBJ2-1, with 8 nucleotides matching TRBD1. In germline, CDR1 is SGHTA, CDR2 FQGNSA. V shed 5 bases, J shed 4 bases, and the junction held 10 bases outside the gene matches. This CDR3 comprises 16 residues. The CDR3 region has the DNA TGTGCCAGCAGCACCCGTCCCGGGACAGGTTACAATGAGCAGTTCTTC. Translation: CASSTRPGTGYNEQFF.

V usage is TRBV14 and J usage is TRBJ2-6, with 8 bases identical to TRBD1. V gave up 4 bases and J gave up 2 bases; unmatched junction bases: 10. There are 18 residues in the CDR3. CDR1 and CDR2 from the germline V gene are SGHDN and FVKESK. The CDR3 here is CASSRNSPGQAGANVLTF. In DNA, the CDR3 is TGTGCCAGCAGCCGAAACAGTCCGGGACAGGCTGGGGCCAACGTCCTGACTTTC.

This chain connects TRBV19 to TRBJ1-1, with TRBD1 identical over 9 bases. CDR1 is LNHDA and CDR2 is SQIVND in the germline V gene (reference sequence). V lost 2 bases, J lost 5 bases, and 9 bases stayed unmatched. The CDR3 is made up of 16 amino acids. The CDR3 loop reads CASSITPGQGPTEAFF. The CDR3 bases are TGTGCCAGTAGTATAACGCCGGGACAGGGTCCTACTGAAGCTTTCTTT.

The gene calls are TRBV19 and TRBJ1-5; the D gene is possibly TRBD1 (5 bases). V lost 8 bases and J 3 bases, leaving 20 bases between the germline ends. This CDR3 has 16 amino acids. Germline assignment: CDR1 LNHDA and CDR2 SQIVND (reference sequence). The CDR3: CASRYSGREDNQPQHF. The CDR3, as DNA: TGTGCCAGTCGATACTCGGGCAGGGAAGACAATCAGCCCCAGCATTTT.

This clone came up once. This chain joins TRBV6-5 and TRBJ1-2, with 7 bases aligning to TRBD1. The CDR3 length is 14 residues. V was pared by 6 bases and J by 1 base, with 5 bases of the junction left unmatched. The germline gives CDR1 MNHEY, CDR2 SVGAGI. CDR3 region: CASSARDSNYGYTF. The DNA for the CDR3 is TGTGCCAGCAGCGCCCGGGACAGTAACTATGGCTACACCTTC.

The CDR3 spells CASSLDTGKGQPQHF. DNA of the CDR3: TGTGCCAGCAGCTTAGACACAGGGAAAGGGCAGCCCCAGCATTTT. The rearrangement links TRBV7-9 to TRBJ1-5; a weak D match, TRBD1 (6 bases). Trimming cost V 1 base and J 7 bases, with 14 bases left between them. The CDR3 covers 15 residues. Germline CDR1 SEHNR, CDR2 FQNEAQ (reference sequence).